This T cell receptor (beta chain) was sequenced in a study of blood T cell repertoires in COVID-19. As for the study in general: PBMCs, B-cell-depleted T cells, or T cells were the source of the cDNA or gDNA that made up the material.

Methods used by the authors: Estimated nucleated cell counts came from reference gene primer amplification. The data were produced by immunoSEQ multiplex PCR, yet TCRdb's version contains in-frame clones alone and is incomplete. V and J calls and clone size are those listed in that table; D and trimming were worked out from the DNA. The sample has 300,000 to 400,000 clones, 88% seen once. In Seattle, patients joined the study during active infection and were tracked longitudinally. V was trimmed by 4 bases and J by 4 bases, leaving 17 bases between them. CDR3 length: 16 amino acids. From germline, CDR1 is SGHTA and CDR2 FQGNSA.

This chain connects TRBV7-2 to TRBJ2-1, with a tentative D call TRBD2 (5 bases). Sequences were obtained from peripheral blood. The TCR comes from a woman aged 70-85 years with COVID-19, enrolled during active disease. CDR3 DNA sequence: TGTGCCAGCAGCTCCCGGAACGCGGGCATGTACAATGAGCAGTTCTTC. Residues: CASSSRNAGMYNEQFF.